A single sample is the source of the 9 T cell receptor beta chains below, sequenced in a study of blood T cell repertoires in COVID-19. TCRdb's copy holds only in-frame clones and misses some; the assay was immunoSEQ multiplex PCR. Among around 170,000 clones, approximately 80% were seen once, and the ten largest hold approximately 14%. Sequenced material: PBMCs or T cells enriched from blood (not recorded which). All receptors come from a man in his fifties or sixties who had been exposed to COVID-19.

This clone came up a few times. This rearrangement joins TRBV19 to TRBJ1-5; 9 bases align to TRBD1. The CDR3 has 15 amino acids. Germline CDR1 LNHDA, CDR2 SQIVND (reference sequence). Trimming cost V 5 bases and J 9 bases; bases outside gene matches: 11. CDR3 nucleotides: TGTGCCAGTAGTTTCGGACAGGGGCCCGGAGGGCCCCAGCATTTT. Encoded protein: CASSFGQGPGGPQHF.

The J gene is TRBJ2-7, the V gene TRBV19; 10 nucleotides agree with TRBD1. This CDR3 spans 14 amino acids. The germline V gene encodes CDR1 LNHDA and CDR2 SQIVND (reference sequence). Trimming took 7 bases from V and 7 from J; bases not matched to a gene: 10. The CDR3 bases are TGTGCCAGTAAACCGGGGACAGGGGAAGAAGAGCAGTACTTC. Protein sequence: CASKPGTGEEEQYF.

The chain has TRBV5-8 and TRBJ2-5; 9 bases line up with TRBD1. V gave up 4 bases and J gave up 2 bases; unmatched junction bases: 3. The CDR3 extends over 14 amino acids. Germline-derived CDR1 and CDR2 are SGHTS and YDEGEE. For the CDR3, the DNA is TGTGCCAGCAGCCCCGGGACAGGGCAAGAGACCCAGTACTTC. This encodes CASSPGTGQETQYF.

This chain connects TRBV7-9 to TRBJ2-7; 9 nucleotides agree with TRBD1. The CDR3 has 14 amino acids. The germline gives CDR1 SEHNR, CDR2 FQNEAQ (reference sequence). The J segment lost 6 bases and the V segment lost 0 bases, leaving 3 bases of the junction unmatched. This CDR3 reads CASSLAGQGAEQYF. CDR3 DNA sequence: TGTGCCAGCAGCTTAGCGGGACAGGGAGCCGAGCAGTACTTC.

This chain uses TRBV25-1 with TRBJ2-5, with 7 bases fitting TRBD1. The J segment lost 4 bases and the V segment lost 4 bases, leaving 9 bases of the junction unmatched. Germline assignment: CDR1 MGHDK and CDR2 SYGVNS. The CDR3 is 15 residues long. DNA of the CDR3: TGTGCCAGCAGTGCAATACAGGGGTGGGCAGAGACCCAGTACTTC. Encoded protein: CASSAIQGWAETQYF.

The chain carries TRBV30 and TRBJ2-3, with no clear D. CDR3 length: 14 amino acids. V was pared by 5 bases and J by 4 bases, with 16 bases between. Looked up from germline, CDR1 is GTSNPN and CDR2 is SVGIG (reference sequence). CDR3: CAWGAVQVSDTQYF. In DNA form, the CDR3 reads TGTGCCTGGGGCGCCGTGCAGGTTTCAGATACGCAGTATTTT.

The rearrangement links TRBV2 to TRBJ1-1; 8 bases align to TRBD1. Losses at the gene ends were 4 bases for V and 4 bases for J; bases not matched to a gene: 2. The CDR3 contains 13 residues. Germline V gives CDR1 SNHLY, CDR2 FYNNEI. CDR3 in DNA: TGTGCCAGCAGTGGGGACAGGAGCACTGAAGCTTTCTTT. Protein: CASSGDRSTEAFF.

For this clone: Distinct nucleotide sequences in the sample also encode this CDR3. The DNA for the CDR3 is TGTGCCAGCAGCTTAGGCGGGAACACCGGGGAGCTGTTTTTT. Residues: CASSLGGNTGELFF. The rearrangement links TRBV7-2 to TRBJ2-2; the D is unclear. Germline CDR1 and CDR2: SGHTA and FQGNSA. V was trimmed by 1 base and J by 1 base, leaving 4 bases between them. This CDR3 is 14 amino acids long.

The J gene is TRBJ1-3, the V gene TRBV9; 7 nucleotides align to TRBD1. Looked up from germline, CDR1 is SGDLS and CDR2 is YYNGEE. V lost 2 bases, J lost 0 bases, and 2 bases stayed unmatched. The CDR3 covers 15 residues. CDR3 amino acids: CASSVGTDSGNTIYF. CDR3 sequence (DNA): TGTGCCAGCAGCGTCGGGACAGACTCTGGAAACACCATATATTTT.